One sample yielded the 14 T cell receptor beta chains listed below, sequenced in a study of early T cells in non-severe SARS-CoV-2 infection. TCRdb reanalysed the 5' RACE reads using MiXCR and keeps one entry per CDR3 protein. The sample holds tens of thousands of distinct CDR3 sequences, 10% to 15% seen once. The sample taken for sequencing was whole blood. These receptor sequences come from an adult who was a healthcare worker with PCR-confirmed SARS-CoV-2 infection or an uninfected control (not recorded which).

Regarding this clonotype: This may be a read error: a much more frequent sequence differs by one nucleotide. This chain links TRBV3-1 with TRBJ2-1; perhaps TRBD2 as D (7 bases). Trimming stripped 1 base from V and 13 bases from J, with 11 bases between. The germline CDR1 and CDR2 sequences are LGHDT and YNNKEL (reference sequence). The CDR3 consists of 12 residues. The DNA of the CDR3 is TGTGCCAGCAGCCAAGGGGGGGGCAAACAGTTCTTC. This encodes CASSQGGGKQFF.

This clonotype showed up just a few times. CDR3 residues: CSVIQGLSGQFF. The CDR3 DNA reads as TGCAGCGTGATACAGGGTCTTAGTGGGCAGTTCTTC. The gene calls are TRBV29-1 and TRBJ2-1; D may be TRBD1 (6 bases). This CDR3 spans 12 amino acids. CDR1 SQVTM and CDR2 ANQGSEA come from the germline V gene. The ends were cut back, 6 bases at V and 12 bases at J, with 18 bases in the middle.

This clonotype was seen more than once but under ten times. DNA of the CDR3: TGTGCCAGCTATACAACCTGGGGGCCCTTCGGCTACACCTTC. Translated, it gives CASYTTWGPFGYTF. V gene TRBV28 combines with J gene TRBJ1-2; possible D gene TRBD1, 6 bases. Germline loops: CDR1 MDHEN, CDR2 SYDVKM. The V end was cut by 8 bases, the J end by 8 bases, with 21 bases between. The CDR3 length is 14 residues.

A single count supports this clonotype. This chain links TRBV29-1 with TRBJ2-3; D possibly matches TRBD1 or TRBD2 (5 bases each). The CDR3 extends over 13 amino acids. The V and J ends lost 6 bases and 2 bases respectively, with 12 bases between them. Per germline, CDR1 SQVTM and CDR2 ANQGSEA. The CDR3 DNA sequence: TGCAGCGTGGCCCGGGACCACACAGATACGCAGTATTTT. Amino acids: CSVARDHTDTQYF.

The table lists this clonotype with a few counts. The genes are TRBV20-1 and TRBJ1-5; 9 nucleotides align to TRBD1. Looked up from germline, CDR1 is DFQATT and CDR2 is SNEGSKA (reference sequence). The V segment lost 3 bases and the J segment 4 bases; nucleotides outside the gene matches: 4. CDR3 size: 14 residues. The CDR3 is CSASQDRGNQPQHF. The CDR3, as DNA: TGCAGTGCTAGCCAGGACAGGGGAAATCAGCCCCAGCATTTT.

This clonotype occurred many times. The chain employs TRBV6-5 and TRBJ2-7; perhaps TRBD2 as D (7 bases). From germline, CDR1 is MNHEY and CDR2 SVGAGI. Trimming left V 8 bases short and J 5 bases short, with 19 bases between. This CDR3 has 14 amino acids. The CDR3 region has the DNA TGTGCCAGCGGTCCTAACAGGGCGGGAGACGAGCAGTACTTC. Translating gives CASGPNRAGDEQYF.

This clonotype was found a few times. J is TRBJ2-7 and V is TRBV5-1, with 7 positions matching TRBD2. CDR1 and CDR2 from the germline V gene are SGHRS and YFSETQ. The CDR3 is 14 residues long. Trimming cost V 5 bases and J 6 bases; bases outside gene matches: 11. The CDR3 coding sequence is TGCGCCAGCAGTCGGACCCAGGGCGGGGGCGAGCAGTACTTC. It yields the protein CASSRTQGGGEQYF.

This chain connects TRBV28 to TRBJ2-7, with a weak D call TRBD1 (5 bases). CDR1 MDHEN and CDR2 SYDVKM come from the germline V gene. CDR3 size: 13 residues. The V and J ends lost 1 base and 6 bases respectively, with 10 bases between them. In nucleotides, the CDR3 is TGTGCCAGCAGTTTATTTGGGCAGGGCGAGCAGTACTTC. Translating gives CASSLFGQGEQYF.

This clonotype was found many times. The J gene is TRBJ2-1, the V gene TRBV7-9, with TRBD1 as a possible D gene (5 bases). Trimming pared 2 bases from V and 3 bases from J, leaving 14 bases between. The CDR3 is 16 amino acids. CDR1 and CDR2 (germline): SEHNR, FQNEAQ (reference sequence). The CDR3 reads CASSLRGGPRYNEQFF. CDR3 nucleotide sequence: TGTGCCAGCAGCTTAAGGGGCGGACCCCGCTACAATGAGCAGTTCTTC.

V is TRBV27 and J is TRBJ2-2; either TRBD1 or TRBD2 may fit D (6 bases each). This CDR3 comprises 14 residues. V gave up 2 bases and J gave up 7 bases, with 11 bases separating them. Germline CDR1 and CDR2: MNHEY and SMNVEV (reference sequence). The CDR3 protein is CASSLRGAGGELFF. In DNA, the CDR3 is TGTGCCAGCAGTTTAAGGGGGGCGGGCGGGGAGCTGTTTTTT.

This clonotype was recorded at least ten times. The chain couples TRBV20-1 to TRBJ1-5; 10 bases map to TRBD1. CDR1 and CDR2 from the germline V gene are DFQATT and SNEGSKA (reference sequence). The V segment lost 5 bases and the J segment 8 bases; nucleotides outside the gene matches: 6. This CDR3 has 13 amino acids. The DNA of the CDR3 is TGCAGTGCTGGTGGACAGGGGGGTGAGCCCCAGCATTTT. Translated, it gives CSAGGQGGEPQHF.

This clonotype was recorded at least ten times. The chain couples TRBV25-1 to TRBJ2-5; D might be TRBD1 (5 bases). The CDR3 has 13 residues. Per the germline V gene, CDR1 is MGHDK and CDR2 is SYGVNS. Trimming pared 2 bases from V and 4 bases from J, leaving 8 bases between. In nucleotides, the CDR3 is TGTGCCAGCAGTGAAGGGGCGGTAGAGACCCAGTACTTC. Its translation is CASSEGAVETQYF.

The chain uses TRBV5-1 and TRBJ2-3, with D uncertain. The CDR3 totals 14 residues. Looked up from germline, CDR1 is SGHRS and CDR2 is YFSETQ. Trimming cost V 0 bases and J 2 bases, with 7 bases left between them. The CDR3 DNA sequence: TGCGCCAGCAGCTTGGCTCAGTTCACAGATACGCAGTATTTT. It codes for CASSLAQFTDTQYF.

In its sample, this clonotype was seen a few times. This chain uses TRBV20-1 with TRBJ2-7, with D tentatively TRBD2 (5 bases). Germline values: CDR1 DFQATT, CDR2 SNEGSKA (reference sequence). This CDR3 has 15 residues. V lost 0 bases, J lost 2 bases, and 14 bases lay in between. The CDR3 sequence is CSARDEGGPPYEQYF. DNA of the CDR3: TGCAGTGCTAGAGATGAGGGCGGGCCCCCCTACGAGCAGTACTTC.